This TCR beta chain is from a study of cytomegalovirus exposure and HLA in healthy donors. Study-level background: Among around 400 genotyped donors, around 81% fell in the Caucasian-associated ancestry cluster.

General study findings and limits: TCR beta sequences numbering around 15,000 were associated with HLA alleles at 0.05 false discovery rate in a later analysis. Later analysis placed DRB1 highest and HLA-C lowest in TCR association rates, which differed by HLA locus.

A remark on this clone: Its antigen is not known.

V dropped 1 base and J dropped 0 bases, with 13 bases sitting between them. This CDR3 contains 17 residues. Germline-derived CDR1 and CDR2 are SGHTA and FQGNSA. Use of 60 Vbeta and 13 Jbeta primers characterized the PCR. Authors' data handling: As a later analysis found, there were 70 million to 80 million unique TCR beta chains, of which around 10 million were shared. Generated by immunoSEQ multiplex PCR, the TCRdb table keeps only in-frame clones and is missing some. V, J and clone size are those of that table, while D and trimming were read from the DNA. Of some 91,000 clones in the sample, roughly two thirds are singletons; the top ten hold approximately 2.2%.

Sequencing was carried out using PBMCs. The genes are TRBV7-2 and TRBJ1-3; the D gene is possibly TRBD1 (6 bases). The receptor was derived from a human donor in good health. For the CDR3, the DNA is TGTGCCAGCAGCTTAGGGGGACATAAGAGCTCTGGAAACACCATATATTTT. Translating gives CASSLGGHKSSGNTIYF.